A single count supports the clone carrying this T cell receptor (beta chain). The sample is drawn from a study of radiotherapy plus CTLA-4 blockade in lung cancer. About the study: Objective responses were seen in over 15% of patients, disease control in approximately 29%.

Only in-frame clones appear in the TCRdb table, and some are missing; sequencing was by immunoSEQ multiplex PCR. Of tens of thousands of clones detected, around 87% appear once; the ten largest clones hold over 15%. CDR1 and CDR2 (germline): LNHDA, SQIVND (reference sequence). CDR3 size: 15 residues. V was clipped by 6 bases and J by 5 bases, with 17 bases between them. The TCR comes from a human donor with non-small cell lung cancer that progressed on radiotherapy plus ipilimumab. The chain employs TRBV19 and TRBJ1-5, with D unresolved. Sequences were derived from peripheral blood, sampled from a patient treated with radiotherapy plus ipilimumab. The CDR3 protein is CASSLYGIRDQPQHF. The CDR3 DNA is TGTGCCAGTAGCCTCTACGGGATACGGGATCAGCCCCAGCATTTT.